These 30 T cell receptor beta chains were all obtained from the same sample, sequenced in a study of cytomegalovirus exposure and HLA in healthy donors. Data came from immunoSEQ multiplex PCR; TCRdb stores just in-frame clones and leaves some out. This sample carries 100,000 to 150,000 clones, 88% of them seen once, and the ten largest clones take 4% to 5.5%. The sequenced material came from PBMCs. These receptor sequences come from a man aged 18 to 29 in good health and CMV-seropositive.

The V and J genes are TRBV7-8 and TRBJ2-3; tentatively, D is TRBD2 (5 bases). The V and J ends lost 4 bases and 2 bases respectively, with 16 bases between them. CDR1 SGHVS and CDR2 FQNEAQ come from the germline V gene. The CDR3 spans 16 residues. The CDR3 nucleotides read TGTGCCAGCAGCTCCGGGATCCACGGCGTCACAGATACGCAGTATTTT. It yields the protein CASSSGIHGVTDTQYF. Together with reference TRBV7-8 and TRBJ2-3, the CDR3 gives the full variable domain: GAGVSQSPRYKVAKRGQDVALRCDPISGHVSLFWYQQALGQGPEFLTYFQNEAQLDKSGLPSDRFFAERPEGSVSTLKIQRTQQEDSAVYLCASSSGIHGVTDTQYFGPGTRLTVL.

The CDR3 sequence is CASRSDRPLTDTQYF. CDR3 in DNA: TGTGCCAGCAGATCCGACAGACCTTTAACAGATACGCAGTATTTT. This chain uses TRBV5-4 with TRBJ2-3; D is perhaps TRBD1 (5 bases). CDR3 size: 15 residues. Germline CDR1 reads SGHNT; CDR2 reads YYREEE (reference sequence). V was pared by 5 bases and J by 3 bases, with 16 bases between. The whole variable domain, remainder taken from reference TRBV5-4 and TRBJ2-3, is ETGVTQSPTHLIKTRGQQVTLRCSSQSGHNTVSWYQQALGQGPQFIFQYYREEENGRGNFPPRFSGLQFPNYSSELNVNALELDDSALYLCASRSDRPLTDTQYFGPGTRLTVL.

The chain links TRBV7-6 to TRBJ2-7; 10 nucleotides match TRBD1. Trimming at V came to 1 base and at J to 6 bases, leaving 6 bases not matched to a gene. The CDR3 runs 15 residues. From germline, CDR1 is SGHVS and CDR2 FNYEAQ. CDR3: CASSLGGRDRGEQYF. In DNA form, the CDR3 reads TGTGCCAGCAGCTTAGGGGGTAGGGACAGGGGCGAGCAGTACTTC.

V and J are TRBV5-1 and TRBJ2-7; tentatively, D is TRBD1 (6 bases). The CDR3 covers 14 residues. Germline CDR1 and CDR2: SGHRS and YFSETQ. Trimming took off 3 bases at V and 6 bases at J, with 16 bases between the two ends. The CDR3 nucleotides are TGCGCCAGCAGCTCCCGAGGGGGTGCCCTCGAGCAGTACTTC. It specifies CASSSRGGALEQYF.

The rearrangement joins TRBV2 to TRBJ2-7; tentatively, D is TRBD1 (6 bases). The V gene lost 5 bases and the J gene lost 4 bases, with 6 bases spanning the gap. This CDR3 has 11 amino acids. Germline assignment: CDR1 SNHLY and CDR2 FYNNEI. The CDR3 nucleotides are TGTGCCAGCAGTCAGGGGTACGAGCAGTACTTC. Amino acids: CASSQGYEQYF.

This chain links TRBV5-1 with TRBJ1-1; D remains unclear. The CDR3 has 13 amino acids. The V end was cut by 0 bases, the J end by 6 bases, with 9 bases between. Germline V gives CDR1 SGHRS, CDR2 YFSETQ. The CDR3, as DNA: TGCGCCAGCAGCTTGGTGCCGAGGGCTGAAGCTTTCTTT. Translated, it gives CASSLVPRAEAFF.

The chain joins TRBV13 to TRBJ2-2; D perhaps matches TRBD2 (6 bases). The CDR3 is 17 residues long. Trimming removed 5 bases from V and 6 bases from J, with 22 bases in between. Looked up from germline, CDR1 is PRHDT and CDR2 is FYEKMQ (reference sequence). CDR3 DNA: TGTGCCAGCAGCCCTAGGGACTCCGCTTCGGGTCCCGGGGAGCTGTTTTTT. Translated, it gives CASSPRDSASGPGELFF. Using reference TRBV13 and TRBJ2-2 for the parts outside the CDR3, the full variable domain is AAGVIQSPRHLIKEKRETATLKCYPIPRHDTVYWYQQGPGQDPQFLISFYEKMQSDKGSIPDRFSAQQFSDYHSELNMSSLELGDSALYFCASSPRDSASGPGELFFGEGSRLTVL.

V and J are TRBV29-1 and TRBJ2-5, with D uncertain. The CDR3 has 14 amino acids. The germline V gene has CDR1 SQVTM and CDR2 ANQGSEA. V was trimmed by 4 bases and J by 4 bases, leaving 16 bases between them. The CDR3 is CSVVPAYLRETQYF. In DNA, the CDR3 is TGCAGCGTTGTTCCCGCCTACCTTCGAGAGACCCAGTACTTC.

CDR3 nucleotides: TGTGCCATCAGTGGACGACAGAGCACTGAAGCTTTCTTT. Its translation is CAISGRQSTEAFF. V gene TRBV10-3 combines with J gene TRBJ1-1, with TRBD1 as a possible D gene (5 bases). The V end was cut by 4 bases, the J end by 4 bases, with 10 bases between. The germline CDR1 and CDR2 sequences are ENHRY and SYGVKD. The CDR3 sequence is 13 residues long.

The rearrangement links TRBV9 to TRBJ1-1, with 8 bases aligning to TRBD1. Germline values: CDR1 SGDLS, CDR2 YYNGEE. CDR3 length: 16 residues. V was clipped by 3 bases and J by 7 bases; unmatched bases: 14. The CDR3 loop reads CASSGDRIIGEGEAFF. CDR3 DNA sequence: TGTGCCAGCAGCGGGGACAGGATAATTGGGGAGGGTGAAGCTTTCTTT.

The rearrangement joins TRBV27 to TRBJ2-3; D may be TRBD2 (7 bases). CDR1 and CDR2 from the germline V gene are MNHEY and SMNVEV (reference sequence). The CDR3 extends over 15 amino acids. V was cut by 2 bases and J by 3 bases, with 12 bases left in between. The DNA of the CDR3 is TGTGCCAGCAGTTTAGGGGGGGGCGTTACAGATACGCAGTATTTT. Translated: CASSLGGGVTDTQYF.

This chain links TRBV28 with TRBJ2-7; no clear D. The CDR3 has 14 residues. Trimming shortened V by 3 bases and J by 0 bases, and 9 bases separated the two germline ends. The V gene's germline CDR1 is MDHEN and CDR2 SYDVKM. This CDR3 reads CASSLSLSSYEQYF. The CDR3 nucleotides are TGTGCCAGCAGTTTGTCCCTAAGCTCCTACGAGCAGTACTTC. The full variable domain, with the rest looked up from reference TRBV28 and TRBJ2-7, is DVKVTQSSRYLVKRTGEKVFLECVQDMDHENMFWYRQDPGLGLRLIYFSYDVKMKEKGDIPEGYSVSREKKERFSLILESASTNQTSMYLCASSLSLSSYEQYFGPGTRLTVT.

The chain couples TRBV6-6 to TRBJ2-7; D ambiguous. CDR1 and CDR2 from the germline V gene are MNHNY and SVGAGI (reference sequence). V lost 0 bases to trimming and J lost 5 bases, with 11 bases between them. The CDR3 runs to 14 residues. The CDR3 region is CASSYSMVENEQYF. CDR3 sequence (DNA): TGTGCCAGCAGTTACTCGATGGTAGAGAACGAGCAGTACTTC.

The chain carries TRBV7-9 and TRBJ2-2; D ambiguous. The ends were cut back, 1 base at V and 1 base at J, with 4 bases in the middle. Germline loops: CDR1 SEHNR, CDR2 FQNEAQ (reference sequence). The CDR3 spans 14 residues. The CDR3 here is CASSLGQNTGELFF. The CDR3 DNA sequence: TGTGCCAGCAGCTTAGGGCAGAACACCGGGGAGCTGTTTTTT.

This chain joins TRBV29-1 and TRBJ2-5; D is perhaps TRBD1 (6 bases). V gave up 4 bases and J gave up 5 bases, with 14 bases separating them. This CDR3 region has 13 residues. Germline loops: CDR1 SQVTM, CDR2 ANQGSEA. The DNA of the CDR3 is TGCAGCGTTGCCCACAGGGTGGGGGAGACCCAGTACTTC. Amino acid sequence: CSVAHRVGETQYF.

The V call is TRBV19, the J call TRBJ2-1, with TRBD2 identical over 10 bases. CDR3 length: 18 residues. In germline, CDR1 is LNHDA, CDR2 SQIVND (reference sequence). The ends lost 1 base at V and 2 bases at J; junction bases unmatched: 8. The CDR3 DNA follows: TGTGCCAGTAGTATAGGTGGGGCTAGCGGGGGCACCTACAATGAGCAGTTCTTC. Translated, it gives CASSIGGASGGTYNEQFF.

V usage is TRBV5-1 and J usage is TRBJ1-3; D remains unclear. Germline V gene sequence: CDR1 SGHRS, CDR2 YFSETQ. V lost 1 base and J lost 3, with 5 bases in between. The CDR3 is 13 residues long. In DNA form, the CDR3 reads TGCGCCAGCAGCTTGAACAGTGGAAACACCATATATTTT. The encoded protein is CASSLNSGNTIYF.

The chain is built from TRBV20-1 and TRBJ1-2; maybe TRBD1 (5 bases). This CDR3 has 11 residues. Deletions cut 2 bases from V and 5 bases from J, with 6 bases between. The germline CDR1 and CDR2 sequences are DFQATT and SNEGSKA (reference sequence). This CDR3 is CSARRGYGYTF. The DNA for the CDR3 is TGCAGTGCTAGACGGGGGTATGGCTACACCTTC.

The chain carries TRBV4-3 and TRBJ1-2, with D perhaps matching TRBD1 (6 bases). There are 18 residues in the CDR3. The germline V and J ends were trimmed by 0 bases and 5 bases, with 22 bases remaining between them. Per the germline V gene, CDR1 is LGHNA and CDR2 is YSLEER. CDR3 residues: CASSQDSRGNNLRYGYTF. CDR3 nucleotides: TGCGCCAGCAGCCAAGATAGCAGGGGAAATAATCTAAGGTATGGCTACACCTTC.

This clone has just a few counts. The chain couples TRBV2 to TRBJ2-3, with TRBD2 matching over 8 bases. The ends lost 6 bases at V and 6 bases at J; junction bases unmatched: 8. The length of the CDR3 is 14 residues. Looked up from germline, CDR1 is SNHLY and CDR2 is FYNNEI. The CDR3 region is CASRLAGTLDTQYF. The DNA of the CDR3 is TGTGCCAGCAGATTAGCGGGGACTCTGGATACGCAGTATTTT.

The chain recombines TRBV19 with TRBJ2-5; D unclear. This CDR3 is built from 15 residues. CDR1 is LNHDA, CDR2 SQIVND, per germline (reference sequence). Trimming took off 5 bases at V and 2 bases at J, with 15 bases between the two ends. CDR3 nucleotides: TGTGCCAGTAGTTTCCAGGTTGGCAGTCAAGAGACCCAGTACTTC. Protein product: CASSFQVGSQETQYF.

The gene calls are TRBV28 and TRBJ2-7; possibly TRBD1 for D (5 bases). The germline V gene has CDR1 MDHEN and CDR2 SYDVKM. The CDR3 consists of 14 residues. The ends were cut back, 1 base at V and 7 bases at J, with 14 bases in the middle. CDR3 region: CASSLSPDSEEQYF. The CDR3, as DNA: TGTGCCAGCAGTTTATCCCCTGACAGCGAAGAGCAGTACTTC.

The chain uses TRBV10-3 and TRBJ1-4; 9 nucleotides line up with TRBD1. V lost 0 bases, J lost 7 bases, and 3 bases stayed unmatched. The CDR3 extends over 15 amino acids. Germline loops: CDR1 ENHRY, CDR2 SYGVKD. For the CDR3, the DNA is TGTGCCATCAGTGAGTCGGACAGGGGAGGTGAAAAACTGTTTTTT. This encodes CAISESDRGGEKLFF.

The chain is built from TRBV19 and TRBJ1-2; tentative D call: TRBD1 (6 bases). Trimming took 4 bases from V and 6 from J, leaving 12 bases between them. Germline CDR1 reads LNHDA; CDR2 reads SQIVND (reference sequence). The CDR3 has 13 amino acids. In DNA, the CDR3 is TGTGCCAGTAGTAATCGGGCAGGGGATGGCTACACCTTC. This gives the protein CASSNRAGDGYTF. Full variable domain (remainder filled in from reference TRBV19 and TRBJ1-2): DGGITQSPKYLFRKEGQNVTLSCEQNLNHDAMYWYRQDPGQGLRLIYYSQIVNDFQKGDIAEGYSVSREKKESFPLTVTSAQKNPTAFYLCASSNRAGDGYTFGSGTRLTVV.

The chain carries TRBV7-9 and TRBJ1-2; 7 nucleotides align to TRBD1. There are 16 residues in the CDR3. J was trimmed by 0 bases and V by 1 base; bases with no gene match: 5. Looked up from germline, CDR1 is SEHNR and CDR2 is FQNEAQ (reference sequence). The chain's CDR3 is CASSLVLDRANYGYTF. The DNA for the CDR3 is TGTGCCAGCAGCTTAGTATTAGACAGGGCTAACTATGGCTACACCTTC.

This clone was detected only once. Here the CDR3 reads CASSPGVGSVYEQYF. The CDR3 coding sequence is TGCGCCAGCAGCCCGGGGGTGGGTAGCGTCTACGAGCAGTACTTC. This rearrangement joins TRBV5-1 to TRBJ2-7; D perhaps matches TRBD2 (6 bases). The CDR3 consists of 15 residues. The germline gives CDR1 SGHRS, CDR2 YFSETQ. V was trimmed by 4 bases and J by 3 bases, leaving 17 bases between them.

The chain uses TRBV5-5 and TRBJ1-2, with TRBD1 matching over 8 bases. The junction had 10 bases not matched to a gene; V was cut back by 2 bases and J by 4 bases. The CDR3 is 16 amino acids. Germline loops: CDR1 SGHKS, CDR2 YYEKEE (reference sequence). The CDR3 loop is CASSLVDREAVYGYTF. The DNA of the CDR3 is TGTGCCAGCAGCTTAGTGGACAGGGAGGCCGTCTATGGCTACACCTTC. Looking up the rest from reference TRBV5-5 and TRBJ1-2 gives the full variable domain: DAGVTQSPTHLIKTRGQQVTLRCSPISGHKSVSWYQQVLGQGPQFIFQYYEKEERGRGNFPDRFSARQFPNYSSELNVNALLLGDSALYLCASSLVDREAVYGYTFGSGTRLTVV.

This chain joins TRBV19 and TRBJ1-2, with D perhaps TRBD1 (6 bases). CDR3 length: 14 amino acids. Trimming shortened V by 4 bases and J by 3 bases, and 12 bases separated the two germline ends. The V gene's germline CDR1 is LNHDA and CDR2 SQIVND (reference sequence). CDR3 nucleotide sequence: TGTGCCAGTAGTACCTCAGGGGCCGACTATGGCTACACCTTC. It translates to CASSTSGADYGYTF.

This sequence joins TRBV28 and TRBJ1-1, with a tentative D call TRBD1 (5 bases). CDR3 size: 13 residues. Germline CDR1 reads MDHEN; CDR2 reads SYDVKM. Trimming cost V 6 bases and J 4 bases, with 12 bases left between them. Here the CDR3 reads CASRWGEGTEAFF. Written as DNA, the CDR3 is TGTGCCAGCAGGTGGGGGGAAGGCACTGAAGCTTTCTTT.

The rearrangement joins TRBV4-1 to TRBJ2-2; unclear D gene. In germline, CDR1 is MGHRA, CDR2 YSYEKL. The V gene lost 1 base and the J gene lost 4 bases, with 7 bases spanning the gap. This CDR3 has 14 amino acids. CDR3 loop: CASSQAWSTGELFF. CDR3 nucleotides: TGCGCCAGCAGCCAAGCTTGGAGCACCGGGGAGCTGTTTTTT.